A single sample gave rise to the 19 T cell receptor beta chains below, sequenced in a study of blood T cell repertoires in COVID-19. Clones were sequenced by immunoSEQ multiplex PCR, and TCRdb holds only the in-frame ones, with some missing. The sample lists about 230,000 clones; about nine tenths were seen once. The sample was peripheral blood. Source of these receptors: a man in his fifties with COVID-19, enrolled during active disease.

J is TRBJ2-7 and V is TRBV30; 7 nucleotides align to TRBD1. Trimming at V came to 1 base and at J to 5 bases, leaving 2 bases not matched to a gene. This CDR3 region has 12 residues. Looked up from germline, CDR1 is GTSNPN and CDR2 is SVGIG (reference sequence). CDR3 coding DNA: TGTGCCTGGAGTGGAACAGGGGACGAGCAGTACTTC. Translated, it gives CAWSGTGDEQYF.

The chain employs TRBV6-5 and TRBJ2-7, with D perhaps matching TRBD2 (6 bases). The V gene's germline CDR1 is MNHEY and CDR2 SVGAGI. V lost 5 bases to trimming and J lost 4 bases, with 12 bases between them. The CDR3 sequence is 13 residues long. The CDR3 DNA is TGTGCCAGCAGTCGGGGGTATGGGTACGAGCAGTACTTC. The encoded protein is CASSRGYGYEQYF.

The CDR3 region has the DNA TGTGCCAGCCAACTAGCGGCTTACAATGAGCAGTTCTTC. It yields the protein CASQLAAYNEQFF. The chain has TRBV12-3 or TRBV12-4 and TRBJ2-1; 8 positions agree with TRBD2. The CDR3 is made up of 13 amino acids. The V segment lost 8 bases and the J segment 4 bases; nucleotides outside the gene matches: 4.

The chain carries TRBV5-1 and TRBJ2-5, with 16 bases aligning to TRBD2. The V and J ends lost 3 bases and 5 bases, in that order; junction bases with no gene match: 10. Looked up from germline, CDR1 is SGHRS and CDR2 is YFSETQ. There are 18 residues in the CDR3. For the CDR3, the DNA is TGCGCCAGCAGCTACGGGACTAGCGGGAGGGTAGTTGAGGAGACCCAGTACTTC. This gives the protein CASSYGTSGRVVEETQYF.

This clone appeared once. J is TRBJ2-3 and V is TRBV11-2; 8 bases are shared with TRBD2. The ends lost 2 bases at V and 1 base at J; junction bases unmatched: 8. The CDR3 is 17 residues long. Looked up from germline, CDR1 is SGHAT and CDR2 is FQNNGV. CDR3 sequence (DNA): TGTGCCAGCAGCTTAACAGTAGCGGGGAGGGGCACAGATACGCAGTATTTT. Translating gives CASSLTVAGRGTDTQYF.

This sequence joins TRBV11-1 and TRBJ2-7; possible D gene TRBD1, 6 bases. The CDR3 loop spans 13 amino acids. V gave up 5 bases and J gave up 5 bases, with 13 bases separating them. Germline CDR1 SGHAT, CDR2 FQDESV (reference sequence). The CDR3 protein is CASSRDMWNEQYF. The CDR3, as DNA: TGTGCCAGCAGCAGGGACATGTGGAACGAGCAGTACTTC.

The CDR3 DNA reads as TGTGCCAGCAGTTTCCCCGGGACAGTTAACTCCTACGAGCAGTACTTC. It specifies CASSFPGTVNSYEQYF. The V and J genes are TRBV6-6 and TRBJ2-7; 7 bases match TRBD1. This CDR3 contains 16 residues. V was pared by 4 bases and J by 0 bases, with 9 bases of the junction left unmatched. Germline V lookup: CDR1 MNHNY, CDR2 SVGAGI (reference sequence).

The gene calls are TRBV28 and TRBJ2-7, with a possible D match to TRBD1 (6 bases). The V end was cut by 5 bases, the J end by 7 bases, with 18 bases between. This CDR3 spans 14 amino acids. Germline CDR1 reads MDHEN; CDR2 reads SYDVKM. CDR3: CASSPANRVGEQYF. The CDR3 DNA follows: TGTGCCAGCAGTCCAGCAAACAGGGTGGGGGAGCAGTACTTC.

The genes are TRBV7-2 and TRBJ2-1, with 7 positions matching TRBD2. V lost 4 bases, J lost 7 bases, and 10 bases stayed unmatched. There are 15 residues in the CDR3. From germline, CDR1 is SGHTA and CDR2 FQGNSA. The CDR3 coding sequence is TGTGCCAGCAGCTGGCTGAAAAATAGCGGGAATGAGCAGTTCTTC. Translation gives CASSWLKNSGNEQFF.

This chain connects TRBV20-1 to TRBJ1-1, with 11 bases lining up with TRBD1. The CDR3 totals 14 residues. V trimming: 3 bases; J trimming: 5 bases; junction bases outside the gene matches: 5. Germline CDR1 DFQATT, CDR2 SNEGSKA (reference sequence). CDR3 protein: CSASRTGGLTEAFF. The CDR3 DNA follows: TGCAGTGCTAGTAGGACAGGGGGCTTAACTGAAGCTTTCTTT.

The chain is built from TRBV9 and TRBJ2-5; a possible D gene is TRBD1 (6 bases). Trimming shortened V by 2 bases and J by 3 bases, and 8 bases separated the two germline ends. This CDR3 comprises 13 residues. CDR1 is SGDLS, CDR2 YYNGEE, per germline. CDR3 DNA sequence: TGTGCCAGCAGCGTGACAGGCAAAGAGACCCAGTACTTC. Amino acid sequence: CASSVTGKETQYF.

This clone occurred once. The V gene is TRBV5-6, the J gene TRBJ2-1; 10 nucleotides line up with TRBD2. The germline V gene encodes CDR1 SGHDT and CDR2 YYEEEE. V lost 5 bases and J lost 3; bases outside the gene matches: 5. This CDR3 has 15 residues. The CDR3 DNA is TGTGCCAGCAGTTTTACTAGCGGGGTCTACAATGAGCAGTTCTTC. Translated, it gives CASSFTSGVYNEQFF.

The chain recombines TRBV6-2 or TRBV6-3 with TRBJ2-1, with 10 bases aligning to TRBD2. Germline V lookup: CDR1 MNHEY, CDR2 SVGEGT. V lost 4 bases to trimming and J lost 6 bases; unmatched junction nucleotides: 15. This CDR3 has 18 amino acids. CDR3 in amino acids: CASSSQPTLAGVINEQFF. The CDR3 bases are TGTGCCAGCAGTTCTCAGCCAACCCTAGCGGGAGTTATCAATGAGCAGTTCTTC.

The chain joins TRBV4-3 to TRBJ1-1; 8 bases line up with TRBD1. The J segment lost 3 bases and the V segment lost 4 bases, leaving 10 bases of the junction unmatched. This CDR3 is 16 amino acids long. Germline CDR1 reads LGHNA; CDR2 reads YSLEER. CDR3 protein: CASSPTTGTGYTEAFF. The CDR3 region has the DNA TGCGCCAGCAGCCCTACAACCGGGACAGGTTACACTGAAGCTTTCTTT.

The V and J genes are TRBV5-4 and TRBJ1-5; D remains unclear. The CDR3 covers 13 residues. V was shortened by 0 bases and J by 11 bases, with 12 bases between the two germline ends. From germline, CDR1 is SGHNT and CDR2 YYREEE (reference sequence). CDR3 in amino acids: CASSLAGSEAQHF. The CDR3 DNA reads as TGTGCCAGCAGCTTGGCCGGGAGCGAAGCCCAGCATTTT. The whole variable domain, filled in from reference TRBV5-4 and TRBJ1-5, reads ETGVTQSPTHLIKTRGQQVTLRCSSQSGHNTVSWYQQALGQGPQFIFQYYREEENGRGNFPPRFSGLQFPNYSSELNVNALELDDSALYLCASSLAGSEAQHFGDGTRLSIL.

This clone has a handful of counts. The V and J genes are TRBV18 and TRBJ1-4, with 10 nucleotides matching TRBD1. Germline CDR1 KGHSH, CDR2 LQKENI. The CDR3 runs 16 residues. J gave up 8 bases and V 0 bases, and 6 bases lay outside the gene matches. In nucleotides, the CDR3 is TGTGCCAGCTCACCACCCCCGGGACAGGGGAGGGAAAAACTGTTTTTT. Translated: CASSPPPGQGREKLFF.

The rearrangement uses TRBV5-8 and TRBJ2-1, with D perhaps TRBD2 (6 bases). This CDR3 contains 15 residues. The V end lost 4 bases, the J end lost 4 bases, and 15 bases lay between the germline ends. CDR1 is SGHTS and CDR2 is YDEGEE in the germline V gene. The CDR3 is CASSPPGLNYNEQFF. The CDR3 DNA reads TGTGCCAGCAGCCCTCCGGGACTTAATTACAATGAGCAGTTCTTC.

The chain uses TRBV6-5 and TRBJ2-7; TRBD2 matches at 12 bases. In germline, CDR1 is MNHEY, CDR2 SVGAGI. V lost 4 bases and J lost 3; bases outside the gene matches: 4. The CDR3 consists of 15 residues. The CDR3 DNA sequence: TGTGCCAGCAGTTCCGTGGGACTAGCGGGCTACGAGCAGTACTTC. Translation: CASSSVGLAGYEQYF.

The rearrangement uses TRBV25-1 and TRBJ1-2; maybe TRBD1 (6 bases). V lost 4 bases and J 4 bases, leaving 13 bases between the germline ends. Germline values: CDR1 MGHDK, CDR2 SYGVNS. The CDR3 is made up of 14 amino acids. The CDR3 DNA sequence: TGTGCCAGCAGTGTTGGATGGGACACCTATGGCTACACCTTC. Amino acid sequence: CASSVGWDTYGYTF.